This T cell receptor beta chain is drawn from a study of PD-1 blockade in mismatch repair-deficient tumors. Clones were sequenced by immunoSEQ multiplex PCR, and TCRdb holds only the in-frame ones, with some missing. The sample shows approximately 63,000 clones, more than 70% of them seen only once. The CDR3 contains 15 residues. The V and J ends lost 6 bases and 1 base, in that order; junction bases with no gene match: 8. Germline V gene data show CDR1 as WSHSY and CDR2 as SAAADI. The TCR was taken from an adult with mismatch repair-deficient cancer. Sequences were derived from peripheral blood, sampled 52 weeks after starting pembrolizumab. V usage is TRBV10-2 and J usage is TRBJ1-2, with 7 bases fitting TRBD1. The CDR3 DNA sequence: TGCGCCAGCAGCACACAGGGGCGTCATAACTATGGCTACACCTTC. Translation gives CASSTQGRHNYGYTF.